One and the same sample provided the 7 T cell receptor beta chains below, sequenced in a study of blood T cell repertoires in COVID-19. Clones were sequenced by immunoSEQ multiplex PCR, and TCRdb holds only the in-frame ones, with some missing. The profile shows 200,000 to 250,000 clones, 70% to 90% of them singletons. Sequencing used peripheral blood. The receptors originated from a man of 80 years or more with acute or convalescent COVID-19.

This rearrangement joins TRBV30 to TRBJ1-1; the D is unclear. The CDR3 extends over 13 amino acids. Deletions cut 1 base from V and 1 base from J, with 7 bases between. The germline gives CDR1 GTSNPN, CDR2 SVGIG (reference sequence). Here the CDR3 reads CAWSEYRNTEAFF. In DNA, the CDR3 is TGTGCCTGGAGTGAATACAGGAACACTGAAGCTTTCTTT. The full variable domain, rest sourced from reference TRBV30 and TRBJ1-1, is SQTIHQWPATLVQPVGSPLSLECTVEGTSNPNLYWYRQAAGRGLQLLFYSVGIGQISSEVPQNLSASRPQDRQFILSSKKLLLSDSGFYLCAWSEYRNTEAFFGQGTRLTVV.

The chain couples TRBV19 to TRBJ1-1; D remains unclear. Germline CDR1 is LNHDA and CDR2 is SQIVND (reference sequence). Trimming left V 7 bases short and J 7 bases short, with 22 bases between. This CDR3 contains 15 residues. The CDR3 DNA sequence: TGTGCCAGTAACCCGGGAGGGCAGTTAAAGTTTGAAGCTTTCTTT. The encoded protein is CASNPGGQLKFEAFF. The variable domain in full, completed from reference TRBV19 and TRBJ1-1, reads DGGITQSPKYLFRKEGQNVTLSCEQNLNHDAMYWYRQDPGQGLRLIYYSQIVNDFQKGDIAEGYSVSREKKESFPLTVTSAQKNPTAFYLCASNPGGQLKFEAFFGQGTRLTVV.

J is TRBJ2-3 and V is TRBV18; D is possibly TRBD1 (5 bases). V lost 3 bases, J lost 6 bases, and 16 bases lay in between. Looked up from germline, CDR1 is KGHSH and CDR2 is LQKENI. The CDR3 is 15 amino acids. CDR3 loop: CASSPAAGALDTQYF. For the CDR3, the DNA is TGTGCCAGCTCACCGGCTGCTGGGGCCCTGGATACGCAGTATTTT.

The chain joins TRBV9 to TRBJ1-2; weak D call: TRBD1 (5 bases). The CDR3 is 13 residues long. Between the trimmed V and J ends, which lost 0 bases and 7 bases, there was a span of 10 bases. The germline gives CDR1 SGDLS, CDR2 YYNGEE. The CDR3: CASSVDQGGGYTF. As DNA, the CDR3 is TGTGCCAGCAGCGTAGATCAGGGTGGTGGCTACACCTTC.

In this sample, this clone turned up a few times. V gene TRBV15 combines with J gene TRBJ1-2, with D possibly TRBD1 on 6 matching bases. The CDR3 is made up of 16 amino acids. The V gene's germline CDR1 is LNHNV and CDR2 YYDKDF (reference sequence). V was cut by 0 bases and J by 2 bases, with 13 bases left in between. Here the CDR3 DNA reads TGTGCCACCAGCAGAGATCCGGGACAATCGAACTATGGCTACACCTTC. Translating it yields CATSRDPGQSNYGYTF. The variable domain in full, with the rest retrieved from reference TRBV15 and TRBJ1-2, is DAMVIQNPRYQVTQFGKPVTLSCSQTLNHNVMYWYQQKSSQAPKLLFHYYDKDFNNEADTPDNFQSRRPNTSFCFLDIRSPGLGDTAMYLCATSRDPGQSNYGYTFGSGTRLTVV.

This chain uses TRBV7-8 with TRBJ2-2; 8 nucleotides align to TRBD2. CDR1 is SGHVS, CDR2 FQNEAQ, per germline. The V and J ends lost 6 bases and 4 bases, in that order; junction bases with no gene match: 16. The CDR3 runs 18 residues. The CDR3 coding sequence is TGTGCCAGCAGATTCGGCGGGGGGCTAACGGGAGGCACCGGGGAGCTGTTTTTT. As protein: CASRFGGGLTGGTGELFF.

This clone appeared once. The chain recombines TRBV12-3 or TRBV12-4 with TRBJ1-2, with no clear D. The CDR3 consists of 13 residues. Trimming cost V 3 bases and J 5 bases, with 10 bases left between them. CDR3 sequence: CASSFRGEYGYTF. The CDR3 DNA reads TGTGCCAGCAGTTTCCGTGGGGAGTATGGCTACACCTTC.